This T cell receptor (beta chain) comes out of a study of cytomegalovirus exposure and HLA in healthy donors. Germline V gene sequence: CDR1 SQVTM, CDR2 ANQGSEA. Deletions cut 5 bases from V and 0 bases from J, with 10 bases between. The CDR3 has 14 amino acids. A multiplex PCR was run with 60 Vbeta primers and 13 Jbeta primers. Libraries were prepared by immunoSEQ multiplex PCR; TCRdb keeps only in-frame clonotypes and omits some of them. The table shows over 50,000 clones, with around 83% occurring only once. Study-wide points: Later, TCR association rates were found to vary by HLA locus, highest for DRB1 and lowest for HLA-C. As confirmed in vitro, a few CMV-associated chains were specific for CMV antigens.

Remarks on this clone: Its antigen is as yet unknown.

This chain uses TRBV29-1 with TRBJ2-2; D remains ambiguous. Sample: PBMCs. The source is a man aged 40-49 years in good health and CMV-seronegative. Here the CDR3 DNA reads TGCAGCGTTAATCACGGAGCGAACACCGGGGAGCTGTTTTTT. This translates into CSVNHGANTGELFF.